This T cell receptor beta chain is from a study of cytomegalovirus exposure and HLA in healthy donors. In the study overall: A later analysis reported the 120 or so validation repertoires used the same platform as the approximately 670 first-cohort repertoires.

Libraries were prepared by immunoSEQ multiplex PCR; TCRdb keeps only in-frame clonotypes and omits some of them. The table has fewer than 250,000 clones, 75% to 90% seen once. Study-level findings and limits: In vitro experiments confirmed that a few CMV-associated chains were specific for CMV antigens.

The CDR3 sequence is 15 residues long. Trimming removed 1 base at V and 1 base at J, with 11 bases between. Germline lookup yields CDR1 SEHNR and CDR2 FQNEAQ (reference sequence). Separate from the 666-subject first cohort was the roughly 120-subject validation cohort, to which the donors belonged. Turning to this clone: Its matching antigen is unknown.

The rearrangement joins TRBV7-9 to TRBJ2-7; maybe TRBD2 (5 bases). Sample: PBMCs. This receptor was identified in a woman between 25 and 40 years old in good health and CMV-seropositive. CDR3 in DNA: TGTGCCAGCAGCTTAGTATGGTCGGGATCCTACGAGCAGTACTTC. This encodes CASSLVWSGSYEQYF.